This T cell receptor beta chain was profiled in a study of blood T cell repertoires in COVID-19. Overall study context: COVID-19 samples from acute and convalescent phases originated in the United States, Italy and Spain. PBMCs, B-cell-depleted T cells, or T cells were the source of the cDNA or gDNA that made up the material.

The Seattle site enrolled patients during active infection and followed them longitudinally. This CDR3 is built from 13 residues. V lost 0 bases and J lost 2, with 5 bases in between. Germline assignment: CDR1 SGHTA and CDR2 FQGNSA. As processed by the authors: Amplification of reference gene primers provided the estimated nucleated cell counts. Method: immunoSEQ multiplex PCR; TCRdb's copy keeps in-frame clones and lacks some. V and J calls and clone size follow that table, whereas D and trimming were derived from the DNA. The repertoire holds 300,000 to 350,000 clones, with approximately 88% as singletons.

Material: peripheral blood. The receptor comes from a woman in her twenties or thirties with COVID-19, enrolled during active disease. The genes are TRBV7-2 and TRBJ2-7; D ambiguous. The CDR3 is CASSLAPTYEQYV. In nucleotides, the CDR3 is TGTGCCAGCAGCTTAGCCCCTACCTACGAGCAGTACGTC.